The entry below gives a single T cell receptor (beta chain) sequence along with its context. Its antigen is not known. The sample originates from a study of cytomegalovirus exposure and HLA in healthy donors. Points from the study as a whole: HLA alleles showed associations with around 15,000 TCR beta sequences in a later analysis, at a 0.05 false discovery rate.

Amplification used 60 Vbeta primers and 13 Jbeta primers. Authors' methods: An analysis performed later counted 75 million to 80 million unique TCR beta chains (approximately 11 million of them shared). Here immunoSEQ multiplex PCR was the method, and the copy in TCRdb shows in-frame clones only, minus some. For V, J and clone size, that table is used; D and trimming come from the DNA. Here the sample spans about 170,000 clones, around 78% being singletons. Germline loops: CDR1 LGHNA, CDR2 YSLEER. V lost 1 base, J lost 2 bases, and 9 bases lay in between. This CDR3 spans 14 amino acids. The chain carries TRBV4-3 and TRBJ2-7; no definite D call. The receptor was derived from a woman younger than 45 in good health and CMV-seropositive. The sequencing sample was made of PBMCs. The CDR3 region has the DNA TGCGCCAGCAGCCAAGCATGGTTAGCCTACGAGCAGTACTTC. Its protein is CASSQAWLAYEQYF.